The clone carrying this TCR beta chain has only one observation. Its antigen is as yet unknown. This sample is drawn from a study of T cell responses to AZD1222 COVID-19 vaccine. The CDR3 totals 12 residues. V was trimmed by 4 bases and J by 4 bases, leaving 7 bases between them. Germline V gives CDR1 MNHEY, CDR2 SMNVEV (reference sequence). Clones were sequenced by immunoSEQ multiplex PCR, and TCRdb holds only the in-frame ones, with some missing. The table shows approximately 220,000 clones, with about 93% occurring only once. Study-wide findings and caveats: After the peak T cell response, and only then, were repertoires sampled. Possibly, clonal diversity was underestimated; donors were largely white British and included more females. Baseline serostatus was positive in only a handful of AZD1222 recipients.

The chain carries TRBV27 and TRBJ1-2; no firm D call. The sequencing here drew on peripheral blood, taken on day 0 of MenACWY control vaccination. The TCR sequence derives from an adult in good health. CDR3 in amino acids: CASSSQAYGYTF. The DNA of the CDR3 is TGTGCCAGCAGTTCCCAGGCCTATGGCTACACCTTC.